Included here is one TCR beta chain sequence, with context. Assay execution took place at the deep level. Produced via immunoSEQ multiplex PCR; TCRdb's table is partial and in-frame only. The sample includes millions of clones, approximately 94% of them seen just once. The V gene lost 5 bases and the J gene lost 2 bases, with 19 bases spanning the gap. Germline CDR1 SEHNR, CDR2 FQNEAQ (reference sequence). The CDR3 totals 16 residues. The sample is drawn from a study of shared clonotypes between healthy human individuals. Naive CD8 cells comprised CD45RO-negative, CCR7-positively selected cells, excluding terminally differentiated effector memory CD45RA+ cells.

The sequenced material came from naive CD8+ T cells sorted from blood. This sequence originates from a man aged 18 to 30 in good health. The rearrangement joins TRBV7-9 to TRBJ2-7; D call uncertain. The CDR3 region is CASSQLDQSNAYEQYF. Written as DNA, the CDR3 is TGTGCCAGCAGCCAATTGGACCAATCAAATGCCTACGAGCAGTACTTC.